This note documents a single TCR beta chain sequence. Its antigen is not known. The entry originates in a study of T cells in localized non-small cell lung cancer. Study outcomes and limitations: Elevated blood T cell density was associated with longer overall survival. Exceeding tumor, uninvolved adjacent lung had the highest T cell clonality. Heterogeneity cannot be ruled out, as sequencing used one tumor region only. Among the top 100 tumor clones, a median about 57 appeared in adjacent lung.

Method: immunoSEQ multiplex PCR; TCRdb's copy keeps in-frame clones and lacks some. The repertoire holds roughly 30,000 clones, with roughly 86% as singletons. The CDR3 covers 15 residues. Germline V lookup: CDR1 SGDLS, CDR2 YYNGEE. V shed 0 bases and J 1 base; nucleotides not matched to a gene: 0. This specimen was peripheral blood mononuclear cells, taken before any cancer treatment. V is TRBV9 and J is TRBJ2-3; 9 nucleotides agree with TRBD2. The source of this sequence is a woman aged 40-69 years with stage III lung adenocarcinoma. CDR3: CASSVVAGGTDTQYF. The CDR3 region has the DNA TGTGCCAGCAGCGTAGTAGCGGGGGGCACAGATACGCAGTATTTT.